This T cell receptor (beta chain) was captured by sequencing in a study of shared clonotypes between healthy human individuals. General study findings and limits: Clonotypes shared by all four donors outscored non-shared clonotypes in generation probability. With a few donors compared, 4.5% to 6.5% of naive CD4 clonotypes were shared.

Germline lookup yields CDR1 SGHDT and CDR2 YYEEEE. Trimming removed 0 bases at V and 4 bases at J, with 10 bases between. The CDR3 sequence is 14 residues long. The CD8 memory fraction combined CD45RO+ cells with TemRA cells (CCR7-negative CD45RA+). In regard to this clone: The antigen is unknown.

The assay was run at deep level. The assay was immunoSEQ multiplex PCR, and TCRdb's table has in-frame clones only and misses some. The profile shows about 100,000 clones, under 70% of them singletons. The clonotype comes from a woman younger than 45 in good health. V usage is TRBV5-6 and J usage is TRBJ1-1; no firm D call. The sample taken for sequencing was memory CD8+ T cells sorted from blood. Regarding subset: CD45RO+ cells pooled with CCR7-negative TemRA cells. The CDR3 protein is CASSLVGFTTEAFF. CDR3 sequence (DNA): TGTGCCAGCAGCTTGGTGGGCTTCACCACTGAAGCTTTCTTT.